This TCR beta chain was documented in a study of blood T cell repertoires in COVID-19. The overall study: Researchers got acute and convalescent COVID-19 samples from the United States, Italy and Spain. The analysed material was cDNA or gDNA that came from T cells, B-cell-depleted T cells, or PBMCs.

Germline values: CDR1 SGHTS, CDR2 YDEGEE. The CDR3 spans 12 residues. V was cut by 0 bases and J by 10 bases, with 10 bases left in between. In the original processing: The assay estimated nucleated cells by amplifying reference gene primers. The assay was immunoSEQ multiplex PCR, and TCRdb's table has in-frame clones only and misses some. V, J and clone size were drawn from that table, and D and trimming were deduced from the DNA. The sample lists fewer than 85,000 clones, under 80% occurring once. This receptor was obtained from a woman older than 75 with active or convalescent COVID-19. The gene calls are TRBV5-8 and TRBJ1-2; D gene ambiguous. Sequences were obtained from peripheral blood. The CDR3 protein is CASSLVDSFYTF. The CDR3 DNA sequence: TGTGCCAGCAGCTTGGTAGACTCCTTCTACACCTTC.